These 16 T cell receptor beta chains were sequenced from one sample in a study of T-cell memory formation after mild COVID-19. TCRdb re-derived calls from the 5' RACE reads in MiXCR, one entry per CDR3 protein. In the table there are under 400,000 distinct CDR3 sequences, roughly 21% of which are singletons. Sequenced sample: PBMCs or a T cell subset sorted from them (not recorded which). The receptors stem from an adult woman who had mild COVID-19 (a few samples of this study predate the infection). Cell type and time point are not known.

This clonotype was seen once. This chain joins TRBV12-3 or TRBV12-4 and TRBJ2-7; 11 nucleotides agree with TRBD1. The J segment lost 3 bases and the V segment lost 2 bases, leaving 12 bases of the junction unmatched. The CDR3 totals 18 residues. CDR3 region: CASSLRLIGQGAYYEQYF. The CDR3 DNA is TGTGCCAGCAGTTTAAGGCTTATTGGACAGGGGGCCTACTACGAGCAGTACTTC.

J is TRBJ1-2 and V is TRBV5-6; tentative D call: TRBD1 (5 bases). The CDR3 runs 14 residues. V gave up 0 bases and J gave up 2 bases, with 8 bases separating them. The germline V gene encodes CDR1 SGHDT and CDR2 YYEEEE. CDR3 nucleotides: TGTGCCAGCAGCTTGGACCCAGGGAACTATGGCTACACCTTC. Its translation: CASSLDPGNYGYTF.

The chain couples TRBV29-1 to TRBJ2-7, with 9 bases that match TRBD1. The germline V gene has CDR1 SQVTM and CDR2 ANQGSEA. After removal of 5 bases from V and 4 bases from J, the junction contained 9 bases not matched to a gene. The CDR3 sequence is 14 residues long. The CDR3 reads CSVPWGTGLYEQYF. CDR3 in DNA: TGCAGCGTTCCGTGGGGGACAGGGCTTTACGAGCAGTACTTC.

This clonotype was found many times. This rearrangement joins TRBV23-1 to TRBJ2-3, with 11 bases matching TRBD1. TRBV23-1 is filed as an ORF, its function uncertain. The J segment lost 4 bases and the V segment lost 7 bases, leaving 10 bases of the junction unmatched. CDR3 length: 16 amino acids. The CDR3 nucleotides are TGCGCCAGCACCAGAGGACAGGGGGCCTGTGCAGATACGCAGTATTTT. It yields the protein CASTRGQGACADTQYF.

The V gene is TRBV12-3 or TRBV12-4, the J gene TRBJ1-4; D call uncertain. The V gene lost 5 bases and the J gene lost 8 bases, with 18 bases spanning the gap. The length of the CDR3 is 15 residues. The CDR3 reads CASSRPGGSGEKLFF. The CDR3 DNA sequence: TGTGCCAGCAGTCGCCCGGGCGGTTCAGGCGAAAAACTGTTTTTT.

This clonotype was seen just once. The chain recombines TRBV11-3 with TRBJ2-3; 7 nucleotides match TRBD2. The germline gives CDR1 SGHNT, CDR2 YENEEA. The CDR3 sequence is 17 residues long. V dropped 4 bases and J dropped 2; count of bases not matched to a gene: 12. CDR3 nucleotides: TGTGCCAGCAGCTCAGGAAGTAGCGGGTCTTTCACAGATACGCAGTATTTT. Its translation: CASSSGSSGSFTDTQYF.

This clonotype was seen a few times. The chain combines TRBV6-1 with TRBJ2-7; 9 nucleotides agree with TRBD1. The ends lost 7 bases at V and 5 bases at J; junction bases unmatched: 6. Germline values: CDR1 MNHNS, CDR2 SASEGT. The CDR3 runs 13 residues. CDR3 coding DNA: TGTGCCAGCATCAAGGGACAGGGCGACGAGCAGTACTTC. This translates into CASIKGQGDEQYF.

This chain links TRBV12-2 with TRBJ2-2; no DNA check was done on the table's D call, TRBD1. TRBV12-2 is labeled a pseudogene. This CDR3 is 18 amino acids long. The DNA for the CDR3 is TGTGCAAGTCGGAGGACAGGGGGCGCGGGAGGCGAGTCCGGGGAGCTGTTTTTT. Its protein product is CASRRTGGAGGESGELFF.

This clonotype was observed a few times. This sequence joins TRBV5-1 and TRBJ2-7; possibly TRBD1 for D (5 bases). The CDR3 has 15 amino acids. Germline V gives CDR1 SGHRS, CDR2 YFSETQ. Trimming stripped 5 bases from V and 2 bases from J, with 17 bases between. The CDR3 here is CASSQLDSVAYEQYF. Written as DNA, the CDR3 is TGCGCCAGCAGTCAACTTGACAGCGTCGCCTACGAGCAGTACTTC. Supplemented by reference TRBV5-1 and TRBJ2-7, the full variable domain reads KAGVTQTPRYLIKTRGQQVTLSCSPISGHRSVSWYQQTPGQGLQFLFEYFSETQRNKGNFPGRFSGRQFSNSRSEMNVSTLELGDSALYLCASSQLDSVAYEQYFGPGTRLTVT.

The chain carries TRBV7-2 and TRBJ2-5; D gene uncertain. Trimming stripped 4 bases from V and 4 bases from J, with 16 bases between. This CDR3 contains 15 residues. CDR1 and CDR2 from the germline V gene are SGHTA and FQGNSA. The CDR3 protein is CASSSIGQVGETQYF. In DNA, the CDR3 is TGTGCCAGCAGCTCGATCGGGCAGGTGGGAGAGACCCAGTACTTC.

This clonotype was counted between two and nine times. The chain carries TRBV5-1 and TRBJ1-4; 7 bases match TRBD1. The CDR3 is 15 amino acids. J gave up 5 bases and V 4 bases, and 8 bases lay outside the gene matches. Looked up from germline, CDR1 is SGHRS and CDR2 is YFSETQ. CDR3 region: CASSAGDSLNEKLFF. The CDR3 bases are TGCGCCAGCAGCGCGGGGGACAGCCTAAATGAAAAACTGTTTTTT.

This clonotype was seen only a few times. This chain connects TRBV7-6 to TRBJ2-3; possible D gene TRBD1, 6 bases. The CDR3 is made up of 17 amino acids. Trimming stripped 2 bases from V and 4 bases from J, with 19 bases between. CDR1 is SGHVS, CDR2 FNYEAQ, per germline. The DNA of the CDR3 is TGTGCCAGCAGCTTAAGGGGGACACCGAGGGGCCCAGATACGCAGTATTTT. Its protein product is CASSLRGTPRGPDTQYF.

This clonotype was found once. The CDR3 coding sequence is TGTGCCAGCAGCGTAGGGGCTAGCGGGCTCACAGATACGCAGTATTTT. Its translation: CASSVGASGLTDTQYF. V and J are TRBV9 and TRBJ2-3; 8 nucleotides line up with TRBD2. Germline CDR1 SGDLS, CDR2 YYNGEE. Trimming at V came to 0 bases and at J to 2 bases, leaving 5 bases not matched to a gene. This CDR3 spans 16 amino acids. Complete variable domain (other parts from reference TRBV9 and TRBJ2-3): DSGVTQTPKHLITATGQRVTLRCSPRSGDLSVYWYQQSLDQGLQFLIQYYNGEERAKGNILERFSAQQFPDLHSELNLSSLELGDSALYFCASSVGASGLTDTQYFGPGTRLTVL.

This clonotype was recorded a few times. The rearrangement uses TRBV18 and TRBJ1-1, with D uncertain. The germline V and J ends were trimmed by 3 bases and 0 bases, with 11 bases remaining between them. Germline V lookup: CDR1 KGHSH, CDR2 LQKENI. CDR3 size: 15 residues. The CDR3 region has the DNA TGTGCCAGCTCACCGGGTGGGAACATGAACACTGAAGCTTTCTTT. This encodes CASSPGGNMNTEAFF.

This clonotype has only a few counts. This sequence joins TRBV10-1 and TRBJ2-7; perhaps TRBD2 as D (7 bases). This CDR3 is built from 15 residues. V lost 2 bases to trimming and J lost 0 bases, with 11 bases between them. Germline-derived CDR1 and CDR2 are WNHNN and SYGVQD (reference sequence). The CDR3 DNA is TGCGCCAGCAGTGAGAGGCGGGGGCTCTCCTACGAGCAGTACTTC. Its protein product is CASSERRGLSYEQYF.

This sequence joins TRBV12-3 or TRBV12-4 and TRBJ2-1; TRBD1 agrees at 10 bases. With 5 bases clipped from V and 3 bases from J, the junction kept 4 bases outside the gene matches. CDR3 length equals 15 residues. This CDR3 is CASSPRTGGYNEQFF. The CDR3 DNA reads as TGTGCCAGCAGTCCTAGGACAGGGGGCTACAATGAGCAGTTCTTC.